Here is one T cell receptor (beta chain) with its context. The antigen remains unidentified. The study pooled second doses at about 4 or about 12 weeks. These data belong to a study of T cell responses to AZD1222 COVID-19 vaccine. Study-level findings and limits: Seropositive status at baseline applied to only six AZD1222 recipients. The CD4 TCRs associated with vaccination extended across spike and predominated at 160-218 and 743-854.

Germline lookup yields CDR1 SGHAT and CDR2 FQNNGV. This CDR3 spans 14 amino acids. Deletions cut 5 bases from V and 2 bases from J, with 13 bases between. Assay: immunoSEQ multiplex PCR; the TCRdb copy retains only in-frame clones and omits some. The table includes some 280,000 clones, 94% detected once. This TCR derives from an adult who received the AZD1222 COVID-19 vaccine. Source: peripheral blood, taken 28 days after the second AZD1222 dose. This chain uses TRBV11-2 with TRBJ2-7, with no clear D. This CDR3 is CASSQTDGAYEQYF. The DNA of the CDR3 is TGTGCCAGCAGCCAAACCGACGGAGCCTACGAGCAGTACTTC.